This T cell receptor beta chain emerged from a study of Tregs in tolerant kidney transplant recipients. This table comes from immunoSEQ multiplex PCR, and its TCRdb copy is limited to in-frame clones, with some not included. The data show 20,000 to 25,000 clones, with 65% to 85% seen just once and around 25% held by the top ten. Comment on this clone: Its cognate antigen is unknown.

Study-wide findings and caveats: Tolerant patients' donor-specific Tregs expanded beyond overall Tregs, suggesting antigen-driven growth.

Per germline, CDR1 SEHNR and CDR2 FQNEAQ (reference sequence). Trimming cost V 5 bases and J 1 base; bases outside gene matches: 4. The CDR3 is 14 residues long. The nonmyeloablative bone marrow transplants came from related graft donors, with transient mixed chimerism. CD4+CD25+CD127- Tregs, CD4+CD25- non-Tregs, CD4 and CD8 cells were sorted. The chain employs TRBV7-9 and TRBJ2-7; 8 nucleotides line up with TRBD1. This TCR was recovered from a human patient who received a combined kidney and bone marrow transplant. Some T cells may be the graft donor's. Sequenced material: CD8+ T cells from blood (PBMCs), taken 6 months after the transplant. This CDR3 is CASSQGATSYEQYF. CDR3 nucleotide sequence: TGTGCCAGCAGCCAGGGGGCCACGTCCTACGAGCAGTACTTC.